The 32 T cell receptor beta chains in this list originate from one sample, sequenced in a study of human T cells and chemical hapten exposure. Regarding time point: patch test 2, 6 weeks after DPC sensitization. Sample treatment: therapeutic diphenylcyclopropenone sensitization with weekly scalp DPC. TCRdb ran MiXCR on the RACE reads and lists one entry per CDR3 protein. Of 110,000 to 150,000 distinct CDR3 sequences listed, 12% are singletons. Source: whole blood, taken in connection with sensitization to the hapten diphenylcyclopropenone (DPC). The receptors shown here come from a woman in her fifties or sixties with alopecia areata. Some clones in this sample may be carry-over from other donors' samples.

The V gene is TRBV14, the J gene TRBJ2-5, with 7 bases lining up with TRBD1. This CDR3 contains 15 residues. V lost 5 bases to trimming and J lost 1 base; unmatched junction nucleotides: 7. The germline gives CDR1 SGHDN, CDR2 FVKESK. The CDR3 nucleotides read TGTGCCAGCAGCTCATTCGACAGGGTCCAAGAGACCCAGTACTTC. Protein sequence: CASSSFDRVQETQYF. Variable domain in full (rest from reference TRBV14 and TRBJ2-5): EAGVTQFPSHSVIEKGQTVTLRCDPISGHDNLYWYRRVMGKEIKFLLHFVKESKQDESGMPNNRFLAERTGGTYSTLKVQPAELEDSGVYFCASSSFDRVQETQYFGPGTRLLVL.

This clonotype occurred a few times. V gene TRBV28 combines with J gene TRBJ2-4, with 8 bases lining up with TRBD1. In germline, CDR1 is MDHEN, CDR2 SYDVKM. The CDR3 consists of 14 residues. After removal of 5 bases from V and 12 bases from J, the junction contained 12 bases not matched to a gene. CDR3 loop: CASSDPPNRGAQYF. CDR3 nucleotide sequence: TGTGCCAGCAGTGACCCTCCCAACAGGGGGGCTCAGTACTTC.

Many counts were recorded for this clonotype. The CDR3 DNA reads TGTGCCAGCAGTTCTTGGACTAGTAAGAACTACGAGCAGTACTTC. This sequence encodes CASSSWTSKNYEQYF. The chain recombines TRBV12-3 or TRBV12-4 with TRBJ2-7, with 7 bases that match TRBD2. The ends lost 4 bases at V and 3 bases at J; junction bases unmatched: 9. The CDR3 has 15 residues.

Many counts were recorded for this clonotype. The CDR3 coding sequence is TGTGCCAGCAGCTTCGGCGGGGGCGAGAACACTGAAGCTTTCTTT. Translation gives CASSFGGGENTEAFF. The V call is TRBV7-9, the J call TRBJ1-1; the D gene is possibly TRBD1 (6 bases). Germline assignment: CDR1 SEHNR and CDR2 FQNEAQ (reference sequence). The CDR3 is made up of 15 amino acids. The V and J ends lost 3 bases and 1 base respectively, with 12 bases between them.

For this clonotype: Possible read error: a much larger clone is one base away. Here the CDR3 reads CACSPGGGRGNEKLFF. The CDR3 region has the DNA TGTGCCTGCAGCCCAGGGGGCGGCCGGGGGAATGAAAAACTGTTTTTT. The V call is TRBV12-3 or TRBV12-4, the J call TRBJ1-4; 8 nucleotides match TRBD1. The CDR3 length is 16 residues.

This clonotype was seen at least ten times. The chain has TRBV6-5 and TRBJ1-1, with D perhaps matching TRBD1 (6 bases). Germline V gene data show CDR1 as MNHEY and CDR2 as SVGAGI. V lost 7 bases and J 4 bases, leaving 19 bases between the germline ends. There are 15 residues in the CDR3. The CDR3, as DNA: TGTGCCAGCATCGTTAACTCAGGGGTAGTCACTGAAGCTTTCTTT. Protein sequence: CASIVNSGVVTEAFF.

The chain carries TRBV7-2 and TRBJ2-7; 9 positions agree with TRBD1. V dropped 6 bases and J dropped 6; count of bases not matched to a gene: 9. This CDR3 comprises 14 residues. Germline V gene lookup returns CDR1 SGHTA and CDR2 FQGNSA. The CDR3 sequence is CASRIDRGDLEQYF. CDR3 in DNA: TGTGCCAGCAGGATAGACAGGGGGGATCTCGAGCAGTACTTC.

This clonotype was seen more than once but under ten times. The rearrangement uses TRBV12-3 or TRBV12-4 and TRBJ2-5, with 8 bases that match TRBD1. The CDR3 sequence is 14 residues long. V trimming: 3 bases; J trimming: 4 bases; junction bases outside the gene matches: 4. The CDR3 loop is CASSLGQGAETQYF. In DNA form, the CDR3 reads TGTGCCAGCAGTTTGGGTCAGGGGGCAGAGACCCAGTACTTC.

The V gene is TRBV6-1, the J gene TRBJ1-1; possible D gene TRBD1, 6 bases. CDR3 length equals 15 residues. The V gene's germline CDR1 is MNHNS and CDR2 SASEGT. Trimming removed 4 bases at V and 4 bases at J, with 16 bases between. The CDR3 bases are TGTGCCAGCAGTGTTCAAAGACCACAGGGCACTGAAGCTTTCTTT. This codes for CASSVQRPQGTEAFF.

The chain employs TRBV27 and TRBJ2-4; TRBD2 might be the D (5 bases). V lost 4 bases, J lost 7 bases, and 14 bases lay in between. Germline lookup yields CDR1 MNHEY and CDR2 SMNVEV (reference sequence). This CDR3 region has 14 residues. CDR3 in amino acids: CASSSRGFSNIQYF. The CDR3 nucleotides are TGTGCCAGCAGTTCCCGAGGGTTCTCCAACATTCAGTACTTC.

This clonotype was picked up many times. The chain carries TRBV5-6 and TRBJ2-7; 11 nucleotides agree with TRBD1. The CDR3 sequence is 13 residues long. The J segment lost 7 bases and the V segment lost 2 bases, leaving 2 bases of the junction unmatched. Germline V lookup: CDR1 SGHDT, CDR2 YYEEEE. The CDR3 loop is CASSFGTGGEQYF. The CDR3 region has the DNA TGTGCCAGCAGCTTCGGGACAGGGGGAGAGCAGTACTTC. The variable domain in full, completed from reference TRBV5-6 and TRBJ2-7, reads DAGVTQSPTHLIKTRGQQVTLRCSPKSGHDTVSWYQQALGQGPQFIFQYYEEEERQRGNFPDRFSGHQFPNYSSELNVNALLLGDSALYLCASSFGTGGEQYFGPGTRLTVT.

This chain uses TRBV6-5 with TRBJ1-3; D perhaps matches TRBD1 (6 bases). The CDR3 totals 14 residues. Germline V CDR1 and CDR2: MNHEY, SVGAGI. The V gene lost 6 bases and the J gene lost 5 bases, with 14 bases spanning the gap. Written as DNA, the CDR3 is TGTGCCAGCAGCCAACAGGGTGGCAGAAACACCATATATTTT. Protein sequence: CASSQQGGRNTIYF.

Ten or more counts support this clonotype. The J gene is TRBJ1-1, the V gene TRBV28; unclear D gene. Germline V gene data show CDR1 as MDHEN and CDR2 as SYDVKM. Trimming removed 5 bases at V and 1 base at J, with 14 bases between. This CDR3 comprises 15 residues. The CDR3 region is CASSRLTGRNTEAFF. Here the CDR3 DNA reads TGTGCCAGCAGTCGTTTGACCGGGCGGAACACTGAAGCTTTCTTT.

The rearrangement joins TRBV5-5 to TRBJ2-2, with TRBD2 identical over 7 bases. V trimming: 4 bases; J trimming: 4 bases; junction bases outside the gene matches: 4. The CDR3 is 14 amino acids. Germline V gene sequence: CDR1 SGHKS, CDR2 YYEKEE (reference sequence). CDR3 residues: CASSPGGGTGELFF. The CDR3 region has the DNA TGTGCCAGCAGCCCTGGGGGGGGCACCGGGGAGCTGTTTTTT.

V usage is TRBV28 and J usage is TRBJ2-7; D is undetermined. The CDR3 is 14 residues long. Per germline, CDR1 MDHEN and CDR2 SYDVKM. Trimming stripped 2 bases from V and 9 bases from J, with 17 bases between. CDR3 region: CASSLEVGYVGQYF. The DNA of the CDR3 is TGTGCCAGCAGTTTAGAGGTTGGCTACGTTGGGCAGTACTTC.

The chain recombines TRBV4-3 with TRBJ2-2; TRBD1 agrees at 8 bases. Looked up from germline, CDR1 is LGHNA and CDR2 is YSLEER. The trim removed 2 bases at V and 6 bases at J, leaving 8 bases unmatched. The CDR3 is 16 amino acids. This CDR3 is CASSQSTGGSSGELFF. CDR3 coding DNA: TGCGCCAGCAGCCAAAGTACAGGGGGATCTTCCGGGGAGCTGTTTTTT.

CDR3 in amino acids: CASSITSGTSSYNEQFF. The CDR3 coding sequence is TGTGCCAGTAGTATAACCTCCGGGACTAGCTCCTACAATGAGCAGTTCTTC. The rearrangement links TRBV19 to TRBJ2-1, with 8 bases matching TRBD2. This CDR3 is 17 amino acids long. V was clipped by 2 bases and J by 0 bases; unmatched bases: 6. The germline V gene encodes CDR1 LNHDA and CDR2 SQIVND (reference sequence).

Ten or more counts support this clonotype. The chain is built from TRBV20-1 and TRBJ2-7; TRBD2 matches at 7 bases. The CDR3 has 12 amino acids. CDR1 and CDR2 from the germline V gene are DFQATT and SNEGSKA (reference sequence). The V segment lost 1 base and the J segment 5 bases; nucleotides outside the gene matches: 2. The CDR3 reads CSARGGSHEQYF. CDR3 sequence (DNA): TGCAGTGCTAGAGGCGGGAGCCACGAGCAGTACTTC.

This clonotype was counted a few times. This chain connects TRBV5-4 to TRBJ2-1; TRBD2 might be the D (5 bases). V shed 0 bases and J shed 5 bases, with 12 bases lying between them. Germline V CDR1 and CDR2: SGHNT, YYREEE (reference sequence). The CDR3 extends over 15 amino acids. Written as DNA, the CDR3 is TGTGCCAGCAGCTTGGCGAGGGCGCAAAACAATGAGCAGTTCTTC. Translation gives CASSLARAQNNEQFF.

This clonotype came up many times. The rearrangement joins TRBV7-9 to TRBJ1-6, with D hard to call. Germline CDR1 reads SEHNR; CDR2 reads FQNEAQ (reference sequence). Trimming cost V 5 bases and J 5 bases, with 16 bases left between them. The CDR3 consists of 16 residues. In DNA, the CDR3 is TGTGCCAGCAGCGGACGAGGGCAGAGGGATAATTCACCCCTCCACTTT. This gives the protein CASSGRGQRDNSPLHF.

This clonotype was detected a few times. The chain links TRBV11-2 to TRBJ2-1; D unresolved. This CDR3 region has 15 residues. V lost 0 bases to trimming and J lost 3 bases, with 9 bases between them. Germline V gene lookup returns CDR1 SGHAT and CDR2 FQNNGV. The CDR3 is CASSLDRQLYNEQFF. As DNA, the CDR3 is TGTGCCAGCAGCTTAGATAGGCAGCTCTACAATGAGCAGTTCTTC.

This clonotype has more than one count but fewer than ten. The genes are TRBV6-5 and TRBJ2-6, with a weak D call TRBD1 (6 bases). The V end was cut by 6 bases, the J end by 0 bases, with 9 bases between. In germline, CDR1 is MNHEY, CDR2 SVGAGI. The CDR3 contains 15 residues. The CDR3 DNA reads as TGTGCCAGCAGGAACAGGGACTCTGGGGCCAACGTCCTGACTTTC. This translates into CASRNRDSGANVLTF.

The chain uses TRBV12-3 or TRBV12-4 and TRBJ1-5; the match to TRBD1 covers 8 bases. CDR3 length: 11 residues. Trimming took 3 bases from V and 13 from J; bases not matched to a gene: 2. The CDR3 loop reads CASSLGTGQHF. The CDR3 nucleotides are TGTGCCAGCAGTTTGGGGACAGGACAGCATTTT.

V is TRBV20-1 and J is TRBJ1-1, with unresolved D. This CDR3 has 14 amino acids. Germline V gene lookup returns CDR1 DFQATT and CDR2 SNEGSKA (reference sequence). The ends were cut back, 2 bases at V and 0 bases at J, with 10 bases in the middle. The CDR3 protein is CSARWPSVNTEAFF. CDR3 bases: TGCAGTGCTAGATGGCCCAGCGTGAACACTGAAGCTTTCTTT.

This clonotype was picked up many times. The chain combines TRBV13 with TRBJ2-3, with D uncertain. Per germline, CDR1 PRHDT and CDR2 FYEKMQ (reference sequence). CDR3 length: 11 residues. The V end lost 3 bases, the J end lost 5 bases, and 3 bases lay between the germline ends. CDR3 in amino acids: CASSLLDTQYF. The CDR3 nucleotides are TGTGCCAGCAGCTTGCTAGATACGCAGTATTTT.

This clonotype has at least ten counts. V usage is TRBV19 and J usage is TRBJ1-5, with D perhaps matching TRBD1 (5 bases). Germline-derived CDR1 and CDR2 are LNHDA and SQIVND (reference sequence). V lost 6 bases, J lost 2 bases, and 8 bases lay in between. The CDR3 runs to 13 residues. CDR3 protein: CASSPTGNQPQHF. CDR3 nucleotides: TGTGCCAGTAGCCCGACAGGCAATCAGCCCCAGCATTTT. Complete variable domain (other parts from reference TRBV19 and TRBJ1-5): DGGITQSPKYLFRKEGQNVTLSCEQNLNHDAMYWYRQDPGQGLRLIYYSQIVNDFQKGDIAEGYSVSREKKESFPLTVTSAQKNPTAFYLCASSPTGNQPQHFGDGTRLSIL.

The chain links TRBV5-1 to TRBJ2-5; D unresolved. Germline CDR1 is SGHRS and CDR2 is YFSETQ. Trimming took 4 bases from V and 3 from J, leaving 10 bases between them. The CDR3 totals 13 residues. In DNA, the CDR3 is TGCGCCAGCAGCCCGGCACCCGAAGAGACCCAGTACTTC. It codes for CASSPAPEETQYF.

For this clonotype: Without the conserved terminal phenylalanine or tryptophan, this CDR3 likely stems from a read error. The gene calls are TRBV5-1 and TRBJ2-5, with 8 bases aligning to TRBD2. The V segment lost 6 bases and the J segment 3 bases; nucleotides outside the gene matches: 7. CDR1 and CDR2 from the germline V gene are SGHRS and YFSETQ. The CDR3 totals 14 residues. CDR3 residues: CASKIGRVEETQYL. CDR3 nucleotide sequence: TGCGCCAGCAAGATCGGGAGGGTTGAAGAGACCCAGTACTTA.

This clonotype appeared many times. The genes are TRBV7-8 and TRBJ2-7, with D perhaps matching TRBD2 (5 bases). This CDR3 spans 16 amino acids. Germline V gives CDR1 SGHVS, CDR2 FQNEAQ. The V and J ends lost 6 bases and 3 bases respectively, with 21 bases between them. The CDR3 DNA reads TGTGCCAGCAGTTCAGAGGGCCAGCTTGCTTTCTACGAGCAGTACTTC. This translates into CASSSEGQLAFYEQYF.

This chain connects TRBV12-3 or TRBV12-4 to TRBJ2-2; D may be TRBD2 (6 bases). This CDR3 is built from 18 residues. V dropped 5 bases and J dropped 6 bases, with 25 bases sitting between them. As DNA, the CDR3 is TGTGCCAGCAGTCCGACCCCCTCACTCTCGGGACTGCCCGGGGAGCTGTTTTTT. Its translation: CASSPTPSLSGLPGELFF.

There are a few counts of this clonotype. V and J are TRBV10-1 and TRBJ2-7; 8 nucleotides agree with TRBD1. Germline V gene data show CDR1 as WNHNN and CDR2 as SYGVQD (reference sequence). V trimming: 6 bases; J trimming: 2 bases; junction bases outside the gene matches: 3. The CDR3 is made up of 13 amino acids. For the CDR3, the DNA is TGCGCCAGCAGCCCGGGACAGGCCTACGAGCAGTACTTC. Protein sequence: CASSPGQAYEQYF.

This clonotype was observed a few times. This chain links TRBV7-9 with TRBJ1-1; D call uncertain. Germline CDR1 and CDR2: SEHNR and FQNEAQ (reference sequence). The CDR3 totals 12 residues. V was pared by 2 bases and J by 7 bases, with 8 bases between. CDR3 amino acids: CASSLRRNEAFF. The DNA of the CDR3 is TGTGCCAGCAGCTTAAGGAGGAATGAAGCTTTCTTT.